This TCR beta chain came from a study of spatial heterogeneity in lung cancer. Study-level information: Detected sequences consistently included more beta-chain ones than alpha-chain ones.

TCRdb re-called the 5' RACE reads through MiXCR, storing one row per CDR3 protein. The data contain roughly 25,000 distinct CDR3 sequences, around 13% of them singletons. Noted time point: sample taken at primary tumor resection. The study sequenced unsorted whole RNA from tumor, nontumor lung or frozen PBMC. The sample here was PBMCs, taken at surgery. The clonotype originates from a female donor with early-stage non-small cell lung cancer.

In DNA, the CDR3 is TGTGCCAGCAGTCCCACAGGACGGGTTAATTCACCCCTCCACTTT. Translation gives CASSPTGRVNSPLHF. The rearrangement links TRBV27 to TRBJ1-6; possible D gene TRBD1, 5 bases. The CDR3 extends over 15 amino acids. Germline loops: CDR1 MNHEY, CDR2 SMNVEV (reference sequence). The V gene lost 5 bases and the J gene lost 6 bases, with 14 bases spanning the gap.